Listed below are T cell receptor beta chains from one sample, sequenced in a study of cytomegalovirus exposure and HLA in healthy donors. Using immunoSEQ multiplex PCR, the repertoire was profiled, and TCRdb retains in-frame clones only, with some absent. The sample yields some 70,000 clones, around 84% seen once. Sequencing was carried out using PBMCs. These receptors were collected from a woman aged 45-60 years in good health and CMV-seronegative. Both conserved end residues are part of each CDR3. Fields, in order: J gene, clone size, D gene, V gene, CDR3 protein, CDR3 DNA. A D gene is named only where the DNA matches it firmly. Not every row has a clone size; where given, it reads once, few, many or a size class.

TRBJ2-1 once - TRBV5-6 CASSLILPGSRLYEQFF TGTGCCAGCAGCTTAATCCTTCCCGGGAGCCGTTTGTATGAGCAGTTCTTC
TRBJ1-3 - - TRBV7-9 CASSLDSDYSGNTIYF TGTGCCAGCAGCTTAGACAGCGACTACTCTGGAAACACCATATATTTT
TRBJ2-3 - TRBD2 TRBV27 CASSLGGAGVVDTQYF TGTGCCAGCAGTTTAGGAGGAGCGGGAGTTGTAGATACGCAGTATTTT
TRBJ1-2 - - TRBV5-8 CASSAGLANYGYTF TGTGCCAGCAGCGCGGGTTTAGCTAACTATGGCTACACCTTC
TRBJ1-5 - TRBD1 TRBV7-2 CASSHDRGVGNQPQHF TGTGCCAGCAGCCATGACAGGGGGGTCGGGAATCAGCCCCAGCATTTT
TRBJ2-7 - TRBD2 TRBV29-1 CSVGASGSYEQYF TGCAGCGTTGGGGCTAGCGGGTCCTACGAGCAGTACTTC
TRBJ2-3 - - TRBV28 CASSLPGGTDTQYF TGTGCCAGCAGTTTACCGGGAGGCACAGATACGCAGTATTTT
TRBJ2-5 - TRBD2 TRBV2 CASKGLEETQYF TGTGCCAGCAAGGGACTAGAAGAGACCCAGTACTTC
TRBJ2-3 - TRBD2 TRBV19 CASNTGGDTQYF TGTGCCAGTAACACGGGGGGAGATACGCAGTATTTT
TRBJ2-2 - - TRBV2 CASGVGQPNTGELFF TGTGCCAGCGGCGTCGGACAGCCGAACACCGGGGAGCTGTTTTTT
TRBJ1-1 few TRBD1 TRBV6-1 CASSDWTGTNTEAFF TGTGCCAGCAGCGATTGGACAGGGACTAACACTGAAGCTTTCTTT
TRBJ2-6 - TRBD1 TRBV10-3 CAISQGQGAVGANVLTF TGTGCCATCAGCCAAGGACAGGGGGCCGTTGGGGCCAACGTCCTGACTTTC
TRBJ1-2 - TRBD1 TRBV25-1 CASSPRGPYGYTF TGTGCCAGCAGTCCAAGGGGGCCTTATGGCTACACCTTC
TRBJ1-2 - - TRBV20-1 CSAIAGYGYTF TGCAGTGCTATCGCGGGCTATGGCTACACCTTC
TRBJ1-2 - TRBD1 TRBV27 CASSLTGNYGYTF TGTGCCAGCAGTTTGACAGGGAACTATGGCTACACCTTC
TRBJ2-2 - - TRBV6-5 CASVQTNTGELFF TGTGCCAGCGTACAAACGAACACCGGGGAGCTGTTTTTT
TRBJ2-1 - TRBD1 TRBV18 CASSLGQNNEQFF TGTGCCAGCTCACTGGGACAGAACAATGAGCAGTTCTTC
TRBJ1-1 - - TRBV7-8 CASSPYPGQPNTEAFF TGTGCCAGCAGCCCATATCCCGGACAGCCGAACACTGAAGCTTTCTTT
TRBJ1-4 - TRBD1 TRBV10-1 CASSTGVGEKLFF TGCGCCAGCTCAACAGGGGTTGGCGAAAAACTGTTTTTT
TRBJ2-3 once - TRBV5-1 CASSWVGGTDTQYF TGCGCCAGCAGCTGGGTAGGGGGCACAGATACGCAGTATTTT
TRBJ2-6 - TRBD1 TRBV11-2 CASSLDRQGAGANVLTF TGTGCCAGCAGCTTAGATCGACAGGGGGCAGGGGCCAACGTCCTGACTTTC
TRBJ1-1 - TRBD1 TRBV5-1 CASSSRQGENTEAFF TGCGCCAGCAGCTCAAGACAGGGAGAGAATACTGAAGCTTTCTTT
TRBJ2-2 - TRBD2 TRBV5-4 CASSLSPLAVNTNTGELFF TGTGCCAGCAGCTTGAGTCCACTAGCGGTCAACACGAACACCGGGGAGCTGTTTTTT
TRBJ1-1 - - TRBV5-5 CASSLRRVNTEAFF TGTGCCAGCAGCTTGAGGAGGGTGAACACTGAAGCTTTCTTT
TRBJ2-7 - TRBD2 TRBV18 CASSPGLAPAYEQYF TGTGCCAGCTCACCAGGACTAGCCCCTGCCTACGAGCAGTACTTC
TRBJ1-2 - TRBD1 TRBV5-1 CASSLGRGLGYGYTF TGCGCCAGCAGCTTAGGCAGGGGGCTGGGCTATGGCTACACCTTC
TRBJ1-5 - - TRBV2 CASSAETRTQPQHF TGTGCCAGCAGTGCCGAGACTAGGACCCAGCCCCAGCATTTT
TRBJ1-2 - TRBD1 TRBV28 CASSRQGDRDTANYGYTF TGTGCCAGCTCCCGGCAGGGGGACAGGGATACTGCTAACTATGGCTACACCTTC
TRBJ2-2 - TRBD2 TRBV7-2 CASSLGSGGAHTGELFF TGTGCCAGCAGCTTAGGTAGCGGGGGGGCCCACACCGGGGAGCTGTTTTTT
TRBJ2-1 few TRBD1 TRBV10-3 CAISTDRGNEQFF TGTGCCATCAGTACGGACAGGGGCAATGAGCAGTTCTTC
TRBJ2-7 - TRBD1 TRBV6-5 CASSYGPGQSYEQYF TGTGCCAGCAGTTATGGACCGGGACAGTCCTACGAGCAGTACTTC
TRBJ1-4 - - TRBV27 CASSPQGGKLFF TGTGCCAGCAGCCCCCAAGGCGGAAAACTGTTTTTT
TRBJ2-3 - - TRBV4-3 CASSPDGAGLDTQYF TGCGCCAGCAGCCCAGATGGAGCAGGGTTAGATACGCAGTATTTT
TRBJ2-2 - - TRBV2 CASSLYSGTGELFF TGTGCCAGCAGTCTGTACTCAGGGACCGGGGAGCTGTTTTTT
TRBJ2-7 - - TRBV7-2 CASSLAGREAYEQYF TGTGCCAGCAGCCTGGCCGGGCGGGAAGCCTACGAGCAGTACTTC
TRBJ2-7 - TRBD1 TRBV27 CASSPGQGDSYEQYF TGTGCCAGCAGTCCCGGACAGGGGGATTCCTACGAGCAGTACTTC
TRBJ1-1 - TRBD1 TRBV25-1 CASSTRTGLNTEAFF TGTGCCAGCAGTACTCGGACAGGTTTGAACACTGAAGCTTTCTTT
TRBJ2-1 - - TRBV11-2 CASSLVGVTRTYNEQFF TGTGCCAGCAGCTTAGTAGGAGTTACTAGAACCTACAATGAGCAGTTCTTC
TRBJ2-2 - TRBD1 TRBV10-1 CASRGQGAGELFF TGCGCCAGCAGGGGACAGGGGGCCGGGGAGCTGTTTTTT
TRBJ2-7 few TRBD2 TRBV6-1 CASSVRAGESYEQYF TGTGCCAGCAGTGTACGAGCGGGGGAATCCTACGAGCAGTACTTC
TRBJ2-2 - TRBD1 TRBV7-3 CASSLRTGVMNGELFF TGTGCCAGCAGCTTAAGGACAGGGGTTATGAACGGGGAGCTGTTTTTT
TRBJ2-3 - TRBD2 TRBV27 CASSLWTSGSSTDTQYF TGTGCCAGCAGCCTTTGGACTAGCGGCTCTAGCACAGATACGCAGTATTTT